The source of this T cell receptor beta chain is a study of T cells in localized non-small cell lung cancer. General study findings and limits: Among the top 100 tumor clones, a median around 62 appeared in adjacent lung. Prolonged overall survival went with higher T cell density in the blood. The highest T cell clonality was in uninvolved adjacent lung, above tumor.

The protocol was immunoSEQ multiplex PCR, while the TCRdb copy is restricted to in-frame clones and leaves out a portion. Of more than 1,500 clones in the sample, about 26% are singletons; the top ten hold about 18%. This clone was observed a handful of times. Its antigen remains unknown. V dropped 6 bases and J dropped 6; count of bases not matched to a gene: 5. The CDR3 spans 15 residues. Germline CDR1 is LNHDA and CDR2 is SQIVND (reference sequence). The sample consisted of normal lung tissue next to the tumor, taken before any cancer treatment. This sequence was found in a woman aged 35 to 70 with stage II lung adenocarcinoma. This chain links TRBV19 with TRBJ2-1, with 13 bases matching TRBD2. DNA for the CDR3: TGTGCCAGTAGGTTTGGACTAGCGGGAGCCAATGAGCAGTTCTTC. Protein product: CASRFGLAGANEQFF.